These 15 T cell receptor beta chains originate from one sample sequenced in a study of T cell clonotyping in hematopoietic cell transplantation. TCRdb's copy holds only in-frame clones and misses some; the assay was immunoSEQ multiplex PCR. The table has about 41,000 clones, around 95% seen once. What was sequenced was peripheral blood mononuclear cells. These receptors all come from a man aged 25 to 40 in good health. Some clones in this sample may be carry-over from other donors' samples.

The V gene is TRBV6-5, the J gene TRBJ1-1; tentatively, D is TRBD1 (5 bases). The CDR3 runs 11 residues. Germline V gene sequence: CDR1 MNHEY, CDR2 SVGAGI. The CDR3 loop is CAAGENTEAFF. CDR3 DNA sequence: TGTGCAGCGGGGGAGAACACTGAAGCTTTCTTT.

A word on this clone: One end of the junction is discordant with germline, which a read error may explain. The chain's CDR3 is CASSLVTSVSAGELFF. CDR3 nucleotides: TGTGCTAGCAGCTTAGTGACTAGCGTTTCTGCCGGGGAGCTGTTTTTT. The V call is TRBV7-7, the J call TRBJ2-2; 8 bases are shared with TRBD2. From germline, CDR1 is SSHAT and CDR2 FNYEAQ (reference sequence). This CDR3 spans 16 amino acids.

The CDR3 protein is CASSVDKGPSYGYTF. Here the CDR3 DNA reads TGTGCCAGCAGCGTAGACAAGGGGCCGAGCTATGGCTACACCTTC. The chain couples TRBV9 to TRBJ1-2; a possible D gene is TRBD1 (5 bases). Germline CDR1 is SGDLS and CDR2 is YYNGEE. The V gene lost 0 bases and the J gene lost 4 bases, with 13 bases spanning the gap. The CDR3 covers 15 residues.

J is TRBJ2-5 and V is TRBV19; the match to TRBD2 covers 7 bases. The CDR3 sequence is 17 residues long. V lost 4 bases and J lost 3; bases outside the gene matches: 14. The germline V gene encodes CDR1 LNHDA and CDR2 SQIVND (reference sequence). CDR3 region: CASSTPGGGPLEETQYF. DNA for the CDR3: TGTGCCAGTAGTACCCCGGGGGGTGGGCCCCTCGAAGAGACCCAGTACTTC.

This clone was counted a few times. The chain combines TRBV19 with TRBJ1-1; no reliable D call. Trimming took off 4 bases at V and 9 bases at J, with 12 bases between the two ends. Germline V gene lookup returns CDR1 LNHDA and CDR2 SQIVND (reference sequence). The CDR3 runs 12 residues. The CDR3 region is CASSNGFGQAFF. CDR3 bases: TGTGCCAGTAGTAATGGGTTTGGGCAAGCTTTCTTT.

The genes are TRBV5-4 and TRBJ1-2, with D hard to call. The CDR3 consists of 13 residues. V lost 0 bases and J 7 bases, leaving 10 bases between the germline ends. Per germline, CDR1 SGHNT and CDR2 YYREEE (reference sequence). Here the CDR3 DNA reads TGTGCCAGCAGCTTGGAGGGTGTCGGTGGCTACACCTTC. It specifies CASSLEGVGGYTF.

The CDR3 loop is CASSLELARYQETQYF. Written as DNA, the CDR3 is TGTGCCAGCAGCTTAGAACTAGCCAGGTACCAAGAGACCCAGTACTTC. This chain joins TRBV7-6 and TRBJ2-5; a possible D gene is TRBD2 (6 bases). Deletions cut 1 base from V and 0 bases from J, with 12 bases between. The CDR3 length is 16 residues. The germline V gene encodes CDR1 SGHVS and CDR2 FNYEAQ.

The chain joins TRBV25-1 to TRBJ2-1, with 8 bases matching TRBD1. V trimming: 3 bases; J trimming: 10 bases; junction bases outside the gene matches: 11. Germline V gene sequence: CDR1 MGHDK, CDR2 SYGVNS. CDR3 size: 15 residues. CDR3 DNA sequence: TGTGCCAGCAGTGAGTGGACAGGGAGCGGGTGGGAGCAGTTCTTC. Protein sequence: CASSEWTGSGWEQFF.

The CDR3 loop is CATSRVGKETQYF. The CDR3 DNA reads as TGTGCCACCAGCAGAGTAGGGAAAGAGACCCAGTACTTC. The genes are TRBV15 and TRBJ2-5; no definite D call. The CDR3 is 13 residues long. V lost 1 base and J lost 3, with 6 bases in between. Germline V gene sequence: CDR1 LNHNV, CDR2 YYDKDF (reference sequence).

The table lists this clone with a count of one. The CDR3, as DNA: TGTGCCAGCAGTTTCCCCAGGGGCAATGAGCAGTTCTTC. This gives the protein CASSFPRGNEQFF. The rearrangement links TRBV27 to TRBJ2-1; possible D gene TRBD1, 6 bases. CDR3 length: 13 amino acids. The germline V gene has CDR1 MNHEY and CDR2 SMNVEV (reference sequence). Trimming took 3 bases from V and 6 from J, leaving 9 bases between them.

This chain uses TRBV11-1 with TRBJ1-5; maybe TRBD1 (5 bases). There are 19 residues in the CDR3. CDR1 SGHAT and CDR2 FQDESV come from the germline V gene (reference sequence). V gave up 8 bases and J gave up 0 bases, with 26 bases separating them. CDR3 sequence: CASDSILSTKGYSNQPQHF. In DNA, the CDR3 is TGTGCCAGCGACTCCATCTTGTCCACTAAGGGGTATAGCAATCAGCCCCAGCATTTT.

This clone was detected only a few times. The genes are TRBV10-3 and TRBJ1-2; D is undetermined. The V gene's germline CDR1 is ENHRY and CDR2 SYGVKD. This CDR3 is 13 amino acids long. Trimming took off 4 bases at V and 4 bases at J, with 10 bases between the two ends. CDR3 nucleotide sequence: TGTGCCATCAGTGCAAGCAACGTCTATGGCTACACCTTC. It yields the protein CAISASNVYGYTF.

The chain is built from TRBV7-9 and TRBJ1-2; possibly TRBD1 for D (6 bases). V was cut by 7 bases and J by 6 bases, with 15 bases left in between. The CDR3 covers 13 residues. Germline CDR1 and CDR2: SEHNR and FQNEAQ (reference sequence). CDR3: CASTRGESHGYTF. The CDR3 region has the DNA TGTGCCAGCACTAGGGGGGAGTCGCATGGCTACACCTTC.

CDR3 coding DNA: TGTGCCAGTAGTGACCCCGGGACTAGCGGGACAGATACGCAGTATTTT. The encoded protein is CASSDPGTSGTDTQYF. J is TRBJ2-3 and V is TRBV19, with 12 bases identical to TRBD2. CDR3 length: 16 amino acids. The germline gives CDR1 LNHDA, CDR2 SQIVND (reference sequence). V was clipped by 5 bases and J by 3 bases; unmatched bases: 6.

This clone was observed a few times. This sequence joins TRBV19 and TRBJ2-2; D call uncertain. The length of the CDR3 is 11 residues. V lost 3 bases to trimming and J lost 6 bases, with 2 bases between them. Germline loops: CDR1 LNHDA, CDR2 SQIVND (reference sequence). This CDR3 reads CASSIAGELFF. The DNA for the CDR3 is TGTGCCAGTAGTATCGCCGGGGAGCTGTTTTTT.